The source of this TCR beta chain is a study of cytomegalovirus exposure and HLA in healthy donors. Across the study: Earlier results showed approximately 110 million unique TCR beta sequences derived from some 190 million T cells. Approximately 80 million unique TCRs, all from HLA-typed donors, were included in an early release of the data. Study-wide findings and caveats: In vitro experiments confirmed that three CMV-associated chains were specific for CMV antigens.

The CDR3 length is 16 residues. In germline, CDR1 is LNHNV, CDR2 YYDKDF (reference sequence). With 0 bases clipped from V and 0 bases from J, the junction kept 3 bases outside the gene matches. Use of 60 Vbeta and 13 Jbeta primers characterized the PCR. Clones were read by immunoSEQ multiplex PCR, and TCRdb kept only the in-frame ones, dropping some. The sample has 150,000 to 200,000 clones. As to this clone: The antigen is not known.

The specimen sequenced was PBMCs. The chain is built from TRBV15 and TRBJ2-7, with 9 positions matching TRBD2. The receptor was isolated from a boy aged 10-17 years in good health and CMV-seronegative. This chain's CDR3 is CATSREASGASYEQYF. DNA of the CDR3: TGTGCCACCAGCAGAGAGGCTAGCGGGGCCTCCTACGAGCAGTACTTC.